The present entry profiles one TCR beta chain with its context. Its antigen remains unidentified. A much larger clone lies a single base off, so this may be a read error. Libraries of naive CD8 T cells were generated from roughly 21,000 to 960,000 sorted cells, with 10%, 30% or 50% of the purified RNA used. Naive CD8 T cells, defined as CD8+CD4-CCR7+CD45RA+, were FACS-sorted into RLT Plus buffer on a BD FACSAria II. Detection sensitivity was tested by spiking Jurkat RNA equal to roughly 9 TCR copies' worth into samples containing roughly 17,000-1,100,000 naive CD8 T cells. CD8 T cells were enriched with RosetteSep CD8+ T Cell Enrichment Cocktail and Ficoll-Paque, followed by ACK red cell lysis. This sample is part of a study of molecular identifiers for immune sequencing clone quantification (dated by TCRdb to the late 2010s). About the study as a whole: In a replicate experiment, RNA from roughly 20,000 or 100,000 naive CD8 T cells was split into five aliquots, four of which were sequenced. This methods study benchmarked molecular-identifier clustering-based TCR repertoire sequencing (MIDCIRS) and TCR RNA copy counting, using CD8 T cells to do so.

The germline V gene sets CDR1 to SNHLY and CDR2 to FYNNEI. There are 15 amino acids in the CDR3, from cysteine to phenylalanine inclusive. The kept DNA is CDR3 alone, 45 bases in frame from the first base. The method behind the library was PCR. The reads were generated on a NextSeq 500. Bulk TCR libraries were prepared as previously described, using TCR primers listed in Table S5. Total RNA was purified with the Qiagen AllPrep DNA/RNA kit. Before any analysis, reads coming from multiple sequencing runs of the same library were combined into one pool. For the original study's pipeline: Only reads with exact TCR constant sequence were kept, trimmed to 150 nt, and grouped by their 12-nt molecular barcodes. Within each barcode group, reads were sub-clustered at a 15% Levenshtein threshold, and quality-weighted consensus sequences were built per RNA molecule. Non-functional sequences were discarded, and so were lower-count sequences lying one edit away from another sequence. Based on fitting two negative binomial distributions, any barcode sub-cluster with under 20% of the maximum read count was discarded. TCRdb trimmed public reads at Q25 via fastp, called clones via MiXCR and kept in-frame beta chains. Rows merge per CDR3 protein into single entries with the most common DNA and genes. TCRdb, rather than the study authors, made the V and J calls. This sample is represented by approximately 680,000 distinct CDR3 sequences; less than 30% of them were singletons. The ten top clones hold about 0.73% of the sample.

Summary of the overall study and its limitations: Modeling estimated about 3.3 recovered TCR RNA copies per cell, compared with about 10 by digital PCR, which implies 25% to 30% capture efficiency. Even against a background of some 920,000 naive CD8 T cells, spiked-in Jurkat TCR RNA amounting to a single cell's worth was reported to be detectable. When barcode sub-clustering was left out, chimeric consensus sequences inflated TCR diversity, with chimeras reaching as high as 47%. Highly expanded clone sizes could be underestimated because identical TCR molecules may share a barcode. Clones above 20 RNA copies held over 99% of molecules in CMV-specific effector cells but under 1% in naive cells. Spiked-in Jurkat TCR RNA (approximately 10 copies' worth), which is not part of the donor repertoire, was contained in the naive libraries.

The source material was naive CD8+ T cells from blood, with Jurkat cell RNA spiked in. The cell subset or site label for this specimen denotes: FACS-sorted CD8+CD4-CCR7+CD45RA+ naive T cells. The sequence links TRBV2 to TRBJ1-1, with 7 bases matching TRBD1. The TCR sequence derives from a human donor in good health. Some libraries in this study had Jurkat cell RNA spiked in. The sequenced DNA: TGTGCCAGCAGTGAAGAGGCTTCAGGGGGAACTGGAGCTTTCTTT. Its protein is CASSEEASGGTGAFF.